This TCR beta chain was recorded in a study of T cell repertoires in cytomegalovirus infection. As for the study in general: It was recently identified HLA-C-restricted and well-studied HLA-B-restricted CMV epitopes that the study used. Both a matching HLA type and CMV infection were indicated by public TCR beta signatures.

The germline CDR1 and CDR2 sequences are SGHTA and FQGNSA. This CDR3 spans 15 amino acids. TCRdb analysed the reads with MiXCR anew, one entry per CDR3 protein. The data hold some 20,000 distinct CDR3 sequences, with about 42% observed a single time. The sample holds many counts of this clonotype. What it binds is not known. The junction shows a germline mismatch at one end, possibly a read error. The study's findings and limits: Ex vivo, HLA-C-restricted CMV-specific TCR beta clonotypes prevailed over the rest of the response. Totalled public TCR beta family frequency picked out people who carried CMV plus the relevant HLA.

The sequencing used CD8+ T cells from cultured PBMCs, collected from culture after CMV antigen stimulation. This chain links TRBV7-2 with TRBJ2-1; 7 bases fit TRBD2. The clonotype was recovered from a human donor in good health (CMV status not recorded). Some clones in this sample may be carry-over from other donors' samples. In DNA, the CDR3 is TGTGCCAGCAACTTAAGGACTAGCTCCTACAATGAGCAGTTCTTC. Translation gives CASNLRTSSYNEQFF.